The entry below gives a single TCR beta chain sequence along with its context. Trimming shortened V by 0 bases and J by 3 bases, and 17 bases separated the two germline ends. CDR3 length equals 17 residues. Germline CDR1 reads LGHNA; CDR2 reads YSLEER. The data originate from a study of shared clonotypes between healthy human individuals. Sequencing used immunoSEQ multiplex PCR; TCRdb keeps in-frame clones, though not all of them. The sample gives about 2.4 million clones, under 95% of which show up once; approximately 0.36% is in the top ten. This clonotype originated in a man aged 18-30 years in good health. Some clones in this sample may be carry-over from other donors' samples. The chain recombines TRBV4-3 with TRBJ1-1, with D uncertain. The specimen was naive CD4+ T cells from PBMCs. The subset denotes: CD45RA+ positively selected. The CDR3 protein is CASSQDRVGIYYTEAFF. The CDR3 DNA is TGCGCCAGCAGCCAAGATCGCGTCGGGATATATTACACTGAAGCTTTCTTT.